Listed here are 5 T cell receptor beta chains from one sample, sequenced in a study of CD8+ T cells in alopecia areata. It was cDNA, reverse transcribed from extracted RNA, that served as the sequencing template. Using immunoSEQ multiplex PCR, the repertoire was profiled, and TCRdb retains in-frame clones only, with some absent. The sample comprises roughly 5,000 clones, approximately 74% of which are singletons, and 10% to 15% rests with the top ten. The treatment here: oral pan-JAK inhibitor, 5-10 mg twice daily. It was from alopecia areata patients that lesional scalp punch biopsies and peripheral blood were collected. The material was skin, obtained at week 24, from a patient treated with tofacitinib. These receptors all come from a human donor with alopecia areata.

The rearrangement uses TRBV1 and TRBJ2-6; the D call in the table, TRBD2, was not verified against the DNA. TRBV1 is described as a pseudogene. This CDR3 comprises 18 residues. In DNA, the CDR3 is TGCACCAGCAGTGCCGGGGGTTTGTGCACAAGTCGGGCCAACGTCCTGACTTTC. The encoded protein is CTSSAGGLCTSRANVLTF.

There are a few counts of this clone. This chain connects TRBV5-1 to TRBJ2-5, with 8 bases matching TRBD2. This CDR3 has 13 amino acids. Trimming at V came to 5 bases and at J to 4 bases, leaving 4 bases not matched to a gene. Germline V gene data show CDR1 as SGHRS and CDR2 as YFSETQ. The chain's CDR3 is CASRGAGVETQYF. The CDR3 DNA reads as TGCGCCAGCAGAGGAGCGGGGGTAGAGACCCAGTACTTC.

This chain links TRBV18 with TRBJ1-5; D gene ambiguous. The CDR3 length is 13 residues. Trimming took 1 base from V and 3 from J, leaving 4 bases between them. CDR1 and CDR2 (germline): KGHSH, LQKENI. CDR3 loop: CASSPLDNQPQHF. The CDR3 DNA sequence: TGTGCCAGCTCACCACTGGACAATCAGCCCCAGCATTTT.

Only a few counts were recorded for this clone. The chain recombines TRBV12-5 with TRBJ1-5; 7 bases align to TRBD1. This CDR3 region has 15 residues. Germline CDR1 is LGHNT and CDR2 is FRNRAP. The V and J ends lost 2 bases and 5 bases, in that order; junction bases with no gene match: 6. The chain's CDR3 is CASGLRGGEDQPQHF. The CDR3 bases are TGTGCTAGTGGTTTGAGAGGGGGCGAGGATCAGCCCCAGCATTTT.

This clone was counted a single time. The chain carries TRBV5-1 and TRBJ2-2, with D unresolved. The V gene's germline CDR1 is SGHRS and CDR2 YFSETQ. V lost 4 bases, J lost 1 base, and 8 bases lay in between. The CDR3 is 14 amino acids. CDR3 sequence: CASSINRNTGELFF. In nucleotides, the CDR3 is TGCGCCAGCAGCATAAACCGGAACACCGGGGAGCTGTTTTTT. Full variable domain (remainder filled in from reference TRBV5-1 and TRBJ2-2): KAGVTQTPRYLIKTRGQQVTLSCSPISGHRSVSWYQQTPGQGLQFLFEYFSETQRNKGNFPGRFSGRQFSNSRSEMNVSTLELGDSALYLCASSINRNTGELFFGEGSRLTVL.